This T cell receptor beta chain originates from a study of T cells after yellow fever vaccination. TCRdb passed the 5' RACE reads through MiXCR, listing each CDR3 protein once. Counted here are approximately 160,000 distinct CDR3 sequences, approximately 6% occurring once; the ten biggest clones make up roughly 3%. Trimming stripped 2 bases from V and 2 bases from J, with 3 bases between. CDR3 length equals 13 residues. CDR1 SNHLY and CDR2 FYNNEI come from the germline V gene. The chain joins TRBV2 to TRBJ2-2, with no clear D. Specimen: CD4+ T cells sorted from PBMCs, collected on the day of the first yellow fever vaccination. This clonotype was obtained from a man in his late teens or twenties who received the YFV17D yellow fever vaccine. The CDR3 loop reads CASSESNTGELFF. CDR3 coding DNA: TGTGCCAGCAGTGAAAGCAACACCGGGGAGCTGTTTTTT.